Listed here is a single T cell receptor (beta chain). The data were taken from a study of cytotoxic CD8 clonotypes in ibrutinib-treated CLL. Measured with immunoSEQ multiplex PCR; TCRdb has only the in-frame clones, and not every one. This sample carries around 300,000 clones, around four fifths of them seen once, and the ten largest clones take under 8.5%. The CDR3 is 16 residues long. Per the germline V gene, CDR1 is SGHDT and CDR2 is YYEEEE. V was pared by 4 bases and J by 2 bases, with 6 bases of the junction left unmatched. J is TRBJ2-7 and V is TRBV5-6; 13 nucleotides agree with TRBD2. This clonotype was obtained from a human donor with chronic lymphocytic leukemia. The sample here was PBMCs, taken before ibrutinib treatment. CDR3 amino acids: CASSGRGLAGPYEQYF. The CDR3 bases are TGTGCCAGCAGCGGGAGGGGACTAGCGGGACCCTACGAGCAGTACTTC.